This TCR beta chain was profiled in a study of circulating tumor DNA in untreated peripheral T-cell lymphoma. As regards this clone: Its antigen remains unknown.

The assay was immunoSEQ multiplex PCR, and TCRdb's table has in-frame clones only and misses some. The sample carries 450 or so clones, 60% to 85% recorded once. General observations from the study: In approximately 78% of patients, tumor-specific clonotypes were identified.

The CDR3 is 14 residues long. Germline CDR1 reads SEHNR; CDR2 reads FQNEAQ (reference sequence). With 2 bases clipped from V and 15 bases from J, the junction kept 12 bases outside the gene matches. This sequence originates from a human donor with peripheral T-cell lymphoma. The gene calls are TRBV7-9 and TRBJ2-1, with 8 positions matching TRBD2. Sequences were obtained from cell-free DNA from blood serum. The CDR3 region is CASSLKGLVESAFF. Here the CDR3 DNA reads TGTGCCAGCAGCTTAAAGGGACTAGTCGAATCTGCGTTCTTC.